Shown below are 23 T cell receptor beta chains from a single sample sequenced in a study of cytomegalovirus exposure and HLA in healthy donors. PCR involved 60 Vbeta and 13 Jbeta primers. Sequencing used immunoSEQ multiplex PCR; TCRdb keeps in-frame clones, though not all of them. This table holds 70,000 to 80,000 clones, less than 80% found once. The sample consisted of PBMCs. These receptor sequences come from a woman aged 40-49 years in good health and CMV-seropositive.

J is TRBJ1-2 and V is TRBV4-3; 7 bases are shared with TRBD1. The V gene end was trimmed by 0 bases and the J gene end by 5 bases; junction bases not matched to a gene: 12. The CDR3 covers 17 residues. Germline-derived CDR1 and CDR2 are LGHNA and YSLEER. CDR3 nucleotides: TGCGCCAGCAGCCAAGATCCCCAGGGCAGGGGGGCATATGGCTACACCTTC. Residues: CASSQDPQGRGAYGYTF.

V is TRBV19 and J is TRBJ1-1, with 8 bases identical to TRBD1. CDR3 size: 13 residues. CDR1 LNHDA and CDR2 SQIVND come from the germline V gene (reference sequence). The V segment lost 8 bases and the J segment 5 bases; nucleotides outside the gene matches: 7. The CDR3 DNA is TGTGCCAGTCGCACAGGGGGTTCGACTGAAGCTTTCTTT. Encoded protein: CASRTGGSTEAFF.

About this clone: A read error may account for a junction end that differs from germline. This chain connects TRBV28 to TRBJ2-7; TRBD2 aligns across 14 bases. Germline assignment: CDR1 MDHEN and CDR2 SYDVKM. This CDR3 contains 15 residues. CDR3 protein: CASSLGTSGGYGQYF. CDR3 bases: TGTGCCAGCAGTTTAGGGACTAGCGGGGGCTACGGGCAGTACTTC.

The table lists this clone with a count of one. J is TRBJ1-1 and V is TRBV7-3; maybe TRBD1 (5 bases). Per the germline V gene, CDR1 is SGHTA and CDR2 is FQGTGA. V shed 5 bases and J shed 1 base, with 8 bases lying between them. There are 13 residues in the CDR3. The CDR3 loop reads CASSERGNTEAFF. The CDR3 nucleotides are TGTGCCAGCAGCGAAAGGGGGAACACTGAAGCTTTCTTT.

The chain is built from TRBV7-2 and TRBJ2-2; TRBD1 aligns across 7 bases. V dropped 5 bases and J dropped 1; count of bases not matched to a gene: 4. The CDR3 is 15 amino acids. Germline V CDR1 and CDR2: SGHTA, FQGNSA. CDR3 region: CASSRTGLNTGELFF. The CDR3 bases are TGTGCCAGCAGCCGGACAGGATTGAACACCGGGGAGCTGTTTTTT.

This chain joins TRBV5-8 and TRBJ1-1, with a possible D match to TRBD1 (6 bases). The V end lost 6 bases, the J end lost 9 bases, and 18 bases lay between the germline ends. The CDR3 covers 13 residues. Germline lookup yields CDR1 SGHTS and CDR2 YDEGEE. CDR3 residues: CASILRGGRQAFF. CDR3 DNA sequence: TGTGCCAGCATCCTCAGAGGGGGACGACAAGCTTTCTTT.

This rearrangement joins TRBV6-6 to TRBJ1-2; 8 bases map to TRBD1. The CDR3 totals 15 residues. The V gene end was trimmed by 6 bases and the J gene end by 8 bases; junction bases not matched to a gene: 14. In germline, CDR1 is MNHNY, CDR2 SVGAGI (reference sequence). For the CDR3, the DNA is TGTGCCAGCAGCCCGTCCCGGGACAGGATTAGCGGCTACACCTTC. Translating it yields CASSPSRDRISGYTF.

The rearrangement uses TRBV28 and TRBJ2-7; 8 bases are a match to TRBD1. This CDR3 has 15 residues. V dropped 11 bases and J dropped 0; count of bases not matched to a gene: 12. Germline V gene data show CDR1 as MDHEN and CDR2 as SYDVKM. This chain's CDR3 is CAAKPGTGVSYEQYF. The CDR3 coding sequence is TGTGCCGCCAAGCCCGGGACAGGAGTCTCCTACGAGCAGTACTTC.

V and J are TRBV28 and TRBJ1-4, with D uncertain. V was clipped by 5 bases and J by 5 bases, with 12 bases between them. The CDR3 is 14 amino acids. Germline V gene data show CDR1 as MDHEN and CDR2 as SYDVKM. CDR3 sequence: CASSETSRNEKLFF. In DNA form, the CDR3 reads TGTGCCAGCAGTGAAACATCTAGAAATGAAAAACTGTTTTTT. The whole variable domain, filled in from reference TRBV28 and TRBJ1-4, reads DVKVTQSSRYLVKRTGEKVFLECVQDMDHENMFWYRQDPGLGLRLIYFSYDVKMKEKGDIPEGYSVSREKKERFSLILESASTNQTSMYLCASSETSRNEKLFFGSGTQLSVL.

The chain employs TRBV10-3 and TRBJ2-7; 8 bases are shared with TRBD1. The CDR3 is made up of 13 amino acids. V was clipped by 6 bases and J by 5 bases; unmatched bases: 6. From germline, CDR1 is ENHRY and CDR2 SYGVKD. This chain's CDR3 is CAISADRENEQYF. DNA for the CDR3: TGTGCCATCAGCGCGGACAGGGAGAACGAGCAGTACTTC.

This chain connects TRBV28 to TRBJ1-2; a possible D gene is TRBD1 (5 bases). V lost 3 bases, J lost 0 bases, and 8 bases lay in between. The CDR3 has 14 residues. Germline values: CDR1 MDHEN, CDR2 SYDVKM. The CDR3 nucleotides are TGTGCCAGCAGTTTTCGACAGTCTAACTATGGCTACACCTTC. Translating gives CASSFRQSNYGYTF.

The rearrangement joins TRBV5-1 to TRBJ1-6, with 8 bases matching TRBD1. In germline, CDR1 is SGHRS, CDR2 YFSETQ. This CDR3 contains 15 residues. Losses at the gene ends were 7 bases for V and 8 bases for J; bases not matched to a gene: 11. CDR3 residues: CASATTGTGHSPLHF. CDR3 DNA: TGCGCCAGCGCGACGACCGGGACAGGACATTCACCCCTCCACTTT.

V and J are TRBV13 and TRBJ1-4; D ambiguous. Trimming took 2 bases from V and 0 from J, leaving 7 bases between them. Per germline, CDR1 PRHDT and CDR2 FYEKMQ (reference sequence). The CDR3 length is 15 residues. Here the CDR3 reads CASSLLAATNEKLFF. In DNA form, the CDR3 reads TGTGCCAGCAGCTTATTGGCTGCAACTAATGAAAAACTGTTTTTT.

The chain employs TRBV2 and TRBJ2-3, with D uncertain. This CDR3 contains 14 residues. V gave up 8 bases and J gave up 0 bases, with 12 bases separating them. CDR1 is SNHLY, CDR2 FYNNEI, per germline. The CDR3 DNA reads TGTGCCAGCTGCTCAACCGGGAGCACAGATACGCAGTATTTT. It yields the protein CASCSTGSTDTQYF. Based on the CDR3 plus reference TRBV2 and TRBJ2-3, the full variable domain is EPEVTQTPSHQVTQMGQEVILRCVPISNHLYFYWYRQILGQKVEFLVSFYNNEISEKSEIFDDQFSVERPDGSNFTLKIRSTKLEDSAMYFCASCSTGSTDTQYFGPGTRLTVL.

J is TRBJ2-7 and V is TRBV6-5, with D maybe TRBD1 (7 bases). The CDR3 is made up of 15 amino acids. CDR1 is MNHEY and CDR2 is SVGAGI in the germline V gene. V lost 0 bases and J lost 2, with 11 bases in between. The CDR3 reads CASSYSGRGAYEQYF. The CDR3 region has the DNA TGTGCCAGCAGTTACTCTGGCAGGGGGGCCTACGAGCAGTACTTC.

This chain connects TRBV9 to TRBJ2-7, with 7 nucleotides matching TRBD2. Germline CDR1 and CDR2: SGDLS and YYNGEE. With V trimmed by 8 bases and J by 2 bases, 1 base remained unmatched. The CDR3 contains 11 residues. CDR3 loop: CASGGAYEQYF. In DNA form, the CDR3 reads TGTGCCAGTGGGGGGGCCTACGAGCAGTACTTC.

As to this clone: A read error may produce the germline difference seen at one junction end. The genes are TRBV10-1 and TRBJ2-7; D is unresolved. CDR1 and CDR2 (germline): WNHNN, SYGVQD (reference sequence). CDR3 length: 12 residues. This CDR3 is CAGSESGRGQYF. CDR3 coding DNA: TGCGCCGGCAGTGAGTCAGGCCGAGGGCAGTACTTC.

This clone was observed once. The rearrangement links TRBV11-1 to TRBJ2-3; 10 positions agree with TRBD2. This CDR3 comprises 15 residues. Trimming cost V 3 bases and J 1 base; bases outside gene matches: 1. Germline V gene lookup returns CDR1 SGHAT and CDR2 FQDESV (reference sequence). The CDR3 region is CASSFLAGGTDTQYF. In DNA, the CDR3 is TGTGCCAGCAGCTTTCTAGCGGGGGGCACAGATACGCAGTATTTT.

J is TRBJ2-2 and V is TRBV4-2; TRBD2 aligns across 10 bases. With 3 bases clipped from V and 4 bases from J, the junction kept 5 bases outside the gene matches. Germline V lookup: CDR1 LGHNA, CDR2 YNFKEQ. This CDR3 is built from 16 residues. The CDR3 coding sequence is TGTGCCAGCAGCCATACAGCGGGGGGGAGCACCGGGGAGCTGTTTTTT. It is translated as CASSHTAGGSTGELFF.

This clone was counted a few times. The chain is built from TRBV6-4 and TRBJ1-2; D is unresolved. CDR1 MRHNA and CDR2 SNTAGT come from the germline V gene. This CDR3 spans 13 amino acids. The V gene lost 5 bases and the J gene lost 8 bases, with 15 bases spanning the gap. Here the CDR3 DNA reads TGTGCCAGCAGTCCTCAGCCGGGGATCGGCTACACCTTC. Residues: CASSPQPGIGYTF.

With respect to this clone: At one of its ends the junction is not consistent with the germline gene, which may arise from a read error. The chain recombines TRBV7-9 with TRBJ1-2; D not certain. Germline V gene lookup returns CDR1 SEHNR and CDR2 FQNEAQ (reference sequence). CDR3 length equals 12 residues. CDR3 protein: CSSSSGSYGYTF. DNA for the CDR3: TGTTCCAGCAGCTCAGGCTCCTATGGCTACACCTTC.

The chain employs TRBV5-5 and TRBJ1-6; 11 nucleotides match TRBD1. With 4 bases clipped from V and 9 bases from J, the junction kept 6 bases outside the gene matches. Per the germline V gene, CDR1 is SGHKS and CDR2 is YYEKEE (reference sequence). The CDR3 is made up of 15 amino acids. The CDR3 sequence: CASSPQDRGRSPLHF. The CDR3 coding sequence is TGTGCCAGCAGCCCGCAGGACAGGGGGCGTTCACCCCTCCACTTT.

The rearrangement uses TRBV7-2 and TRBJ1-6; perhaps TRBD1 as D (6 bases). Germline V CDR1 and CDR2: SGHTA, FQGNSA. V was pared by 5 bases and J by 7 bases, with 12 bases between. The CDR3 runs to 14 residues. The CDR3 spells CASSPQGTNSPLHF. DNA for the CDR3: TGTGCCAGCAGCCCTCAGGGGACCAATTCACCCCTCCACTTT.